The sequence of this TCR beta chain was determined in a study of shared clonotypes between healthy human individuals. The overall study: Three plates each covered CD4 naive and memory; CD8 naive two, CD8 memory one.

Whole-study results and caveats: Tissue TCR repertoires likely differ from these blood-only repertoires.

On this clone itself: As yet, its antigen is unknown. Other nucleotide sequences from this sample produce the same CDR3.

TCRdb's table, derived via immunoSEQ multiplex PCR, lists solely in-frame clones and lacks some. The table has hundreds of thousands of clones, approximately 97% seen once. Healthy HIV-negative adults without recent acute infections or vaccinations served as donors. Material for sequencing was naive CD4+ T cells sorted from blood. The subset: CD45RA+ positively selected. The TCR sequence derives from a woman in her 30s in good health.

CDR3 amino acids: CASSLSSNTGELFF. In DNA, the CDR3 is TGCGCCAGCAGCTTAAGCTCTAACACCGGGGAGCTGTTTTTT. The chain links TRBV5-1 to TRBJ2-2, with D unresolved. Germline-derived CDR1 and CDR2 are SGHRS and YFSETQ. Trimming stripped 2 bases from V and 2 bases from J, with 7 bases between. The CDR3 runs to 14 residues. Complete variable domain (other parts from reference TRBV5-1 and TRBJ2-2): KAGVTQTPRYLIKTRGQQVTLSCSPISGHRSVSWYQQTPGQGLQFLFEYFSETQRNKGNFPGRFSGRQFSNSRSEMNVSTLELGDSALYLCASSLSSNTGELFFGEGSRLTVL.